A single sample gave rise to the 10 T cell receptor beta chains below, sequenced in a study of blood T cell repertoires in COVID-19. Only in-frame clones appear in the TCRdb table, and some are missing; sequencing was by immunoSEQ multiplex PCR. Found here are some 320,000 clones, more than 75% of them singletons; the top ten hold 2.6%. Sequences were obtained from PBMCs or T cells enriched from blood (not recorded which). The receptors shown here come from a man aged 60 to 75 who had recovered from COVID-19.

The chain recombines TRBV6-5 with TRBJ1-5; D gene ambiguous. The CDR3 loop spans 13 amino acids. Germline values: CDR1 MNHEY, CDR2 SVGAGI. The germline V and J ends were trimmed by 3 bases and 6 bases, with 9 bases remaining between them. The CDR3 DNA is TGTGCCAGCAGTTATTCGCGCCGTCAGCCCCAGCATTTT. Protein: CASSYSRRQPQHF.

This rearrangement joins TRBV3-1 (or the pseudogene TRBV3-2) to TRBJ2-7, with 12 bases matching TRBD2. The length of the CDR3 is 16 residues. The trim removed 4 bases at V and 6 bases at J, leaving 10 bases unmatched. Germline CDR1 is LGHDT and CDR2 is YNNKEL (reference sequence). CDR3 bases: TGTGCCAGCAGCCCGACTAGCGGGAGCACGGTGGGCGAGCAGTACTTC. This sequence encodes CASSPTSGSTVGEQYF.

The J gene is TRBJ1-6, the V gene TRBV7-9; a weak D match, TRBD1 (5 bases). Trimming left V 4 bases short and J 7 bases short, with 14 bases between. Germline V lookup: CDR1 SEHNR, CDR2 FQNEAQ (reference sequence). The CDR3 consists of 15 residues. CDR3: CASSSQLGGNSPLHF. The CDR3 DNA reads TGTGCCAGCAGCTCCCAGCTGGGGGGAAATTCACCCCTCCACTTT.

The V call is TRBV6-5, the J call TRBJ2-7, with 14 positions matching TRBD2. Germline CDR1 is MNHEY and CDR2 is SVGAGI. The CDR3 runs to 15 residues. Trimming removed 5 bases from V and 5 bases from J; junction bases left unmatched: 5. The CDR3 coding sequence is TGTGCCAGCAGTCGGACTAGCGGGAGGAACCACGAGCAGTACTTC. As protein: CASSRTSGRNHEQYF.

The chain is built from TRBV19 and TRBJ1-5, with 11 bases lining up with TRBD1. Germline-derived CDR1 and CDR2 are LNHDA and SQIVND (reference sequence). With V trimmed by 4 bases and J by 0 bases, 5 bases remained unmatched. The CDR3 sequence is 17 residues long. The CDR3 loop is CASSTLGQGGSNQPQHF. Written as DNA, the CDR3 is TGTGCCAGTAGTACCTTGGGACAGGGGGGTAGCAATCAGCCCCAGCATTTT.

The chain uses TRBV12-5 and TRBJ2-6, with D maybe TRBD1 (6 bases). Trimming left V 6 bases short and J 3 bases short, with 9 bases between. Germline loops: CDR1 LGHNT, CDR2 FRNRAP. The CDR3 is 14 amino acids. The CDR3 nucleotides read TGTGCTAGTGGACAGGGTCATGGGGCCAACGTCCTGACTTTC. It translates to CASGQGHGANVLTF.

The gene calls are TRBV5-1 and TRBJ2-3, with D maybe TRBD1 (5 bases). The CDR3 is 16 amino acids. Deletions cut 0 bases from V and 3 bases from J, with 14 bases between. Germline V gene sequence: CDR1 SGHRS, CDR2 YFSETQ. The CDR3 region is CASSLVGSGMTDTQYF. The CDR3 bases are TGCGCCAGCAGCTTGGTTGGGTCAGGGATGACAGATACGCAGTATTTT. Combining the CDR3 with reference TRBV5-1 and TRBJ2-3 gives the whole variable domain KAGVTQTPRYLIKTRGQQVTLSCSPISGHRSVSWYQQTPGQGLQFLFEYFSETQRNKGNFPGRFSGRQFSNSRSEMNVSTLELGDSALYLCASSLVGSGMTDTQYFGPGTRLTVL.

The V call is TRBV2, the J call TRBJ2-7; maybe TRBD1 (5 bases). Germline loops: CDR1 SNHLY, CDR2 FYNNEI. Deletions cut 6 bases from V and 5 bases from J, with 14 bases between. CDR3 size: 13 residues. The CDR3 protein is CASSPEDTHEQYF. CDR3 DNA sequence: TGTGCCAGCAGCCCCGAGGACACTCACGAGCAGTACTTC.

The V and J genes are TRBV5-6 and TRBJ2-1; D might be TRBD2 (5 bases). V shed 1 base and J shed 7 bases, with 9 bases lying between them. The CDR3 spans 13 residues. Germline V gene sequence: CDR1 SGHDT, CDR2 YYEEEE. The CDR3 is CASSLPPGNEQFF. The CDR3 DNA reads TGTGCCAGCAGCTTGCCTCCGGGAAATGAGCAGTTCTTC.

This clone was recorded once. Within the sample, other DNA sequences also encode this same CDR3. V usage is TRBV6-5 and J usage is TRBJ1-1, with 7 nucleotides matching TRBD1. The CDR3 sequence is 13 residues long. V lost 2 bases to trimming and J lost 8 bases; unmatched junction nucleotides: 5. Germline V gene data show CDR1 as MNHEY and CDR2 as SVGAGI. The CDR3 nucleotides are TGTGCCAGCAGTTACGGGGCAGGGGGGGAAGCTTTCTTT. This translates into CASSYGAGGEAFF.